Listed here are 30 T cell receptor beta chains from one sample, sequenced in a study of OX40 agonist ivuxolimab in advanced cancers. Libraries were prepared by immunoSEQ multiplex PCR; TCRdb keeps only in-frame clonotypes and omits some of them. This sample has some 78,000 clones, with 86% found just once. Sequencing used CD4+ or CD8+ T cells sorted from blood, obtained in a trial of the OX40 agonist ivuxolimab. The source of these receptors is an adult with an advanced solid tumor such as melanoma, head and neck, liver or kidney cancer.

The V call is TRBV2, the J call TRBJ2-7, with D unresolved. V dropped 6 bases and J dropped 2 bases, with 11 bases sitting between them. The CDR3 totals 13 residues. Germline V CDR1 and CDR2: SNHLY, FYNNEI. CDR3 sequence reads: CASRLTFAYEQYF. The CDR3 DNA is TGTGCCAGCAGGTTAACCTTCGCCTACGAGCAGTACTTC.

V usage is TRBV7-9 and J usage is TRBJ1-1; possibly TRBD1 for D (6 bases). This CDR3 is 15 amino acids long. Trimming stripped 1 base from V and 6 bases from J, with 15 bases between. The germline V gene has CDR1 SEHNR and CDR2 FQNEAQ (reference sequence). The CDR3 loop reads CASSLGVRGSSEAFF. The DNA of the CDR3 is TGTGCCAGCAGCTTAGGGGTCAGGGGCAGCTCTGAAGCTTTCTTT. The variable domain in full, completed from reference TRBV7-9 and TRBJ1-1, reads DTGVSQNPRHKITKRGQNVTFRCDPISEHNRLYWYRQTLGQGPEFLTYFQNEAQLEKSRLLSDRFSAERPKGSFSTLEIQRTEQGDSAMYLCASSLGVRGSSEAFFGQGTRLTVV.

The chain uses TRBV5-6 and TRBJ1-2, with D possibly being TRBD1 (5 bases). The CDR3 runs to 13 residues. Trimming stripped 1 base from V and 5 bases from J, with 9 bases between. Germline CDR1 SGHDT, CDR2 YYEEEE. The CDR3 region is CASSLPGIYGYTF. CDR3 DNA: TGTGCCAGCAGCTTGCCAGGGATATATGGCTACACCTTC. Full variable domain (outside the CDR3, taken from reference TRBV5-6 and TRBJ1-2): DAGVTQSPTHLIKTRGQQVTLRCSPKSGHDTVSWYQQALGQGPQFIFQYYEEEERQRGNFPDRFSGHQFPNYSSELNVNALLLGDSALYLCASSLPGIYGYTFGSGTRLTVV.

This clone has just one count. This chain uses TRBV19 with TRBJ2-6; 8 bases agree with TRBD1. Germline V gene data show CDR1 as LNHDA and CDR2 as SQIVND (reference sequence). This CDR3 has 18 residues. V was clipped by 4 bases and J by 0 bases; unmatched bases: 8. The CDR3 here is CASSNWDRTSSGANVLTF. The CDR3 DNA follows: TGTGCCAGTAGTAACTGGGACAGGACCTCCTCTGGGGCCAACGTCCTGACTTTC.

V and J are TRBV6-5 and TRBJ1-4; 8 nucleotides agree with TRBD1. Per the germline V gene, CDR1 is MNHEY and CDR2 is SVGAGI. The CDR3 is 15 amino acids. J was trimmed by 8 bases and V by 0 bases; bases with no gene match: 5. In DNA form, the CDR3 reads TGTGCCAGCAGTTACTCGGGGACAGGCGGGGAAAAACTGTTTTTT. It translates to CASSYSGTGGEKLFF.

The chain joins TRBV5-4 to TRBJ1-2, with 10 positions matching TRBD1. Germline V lookup: CDR1 SGHNT, CDR2 YYREEE (reference sequence). The CDR3 runs to 15 residues. The trim removed 2 bases at V and 4 bases at J, leaving 5 bases unmatched. DNA of the CDR3: TGTGCCAGCAGCTTCCGGACAGGGGGTCCCTATGGCTACACCTTC. Residues: CASSFRTGGPYGYTF.

The chain uses TRBV6-5 and TRBJ1-2; no clear D. The V and J ends lost 2 bases and 6 bases respectively, with 10 bases between them. This CDR3 contains 13 residues. The germline V gene encodes CDR1 MNHEY and CDR2 SVGAGI. The CDR3 DNA reads TGTGCCAGCAGTTACACTGGCCTTAATGGCTACACCTTC. It yields the protein CASSYTGLNGYTF.

This clone was detected only a few times. Other nucleotide sequences from this sample produce the same CDR3. V is TRBV9 and J is TRBJ1-1; no reliable D call. Trimming stripped 2 bases from V and 1 base from J, with 6 bases between. Per the germline V gene, CDR1 is SGDLS and CDR2 is YYNGEE. The CDR3 is 13 amino acids. The CDR3 DNA sequence: TGTGCCAGCAGCGTTTTGGAGAACACTGAAGCTTTCTTT. This translates into CASSVLENTEAFF. The variable domain in full, with the rest retrieved from reference TRBV9 and TRBJ1-1, is DSGVTQTPKHLITATGQRVTLRCSPRSGDLSVYWYQQSLDQGLQFLIQYYNGEERAKGNILERFSAQQFPDLHSELNLSSLELGDSALYFCASSVLENTEAFFGQGTRLTVV.

The rearrangement links TRBV5-4 to TRBJ1-1; tentatively, D is TRBD1 (6 bases). There are 15 residues in the CDR3. Looked up from germline, CDR1 is SGHNT and CDR2 is YYREEE (reference sequence). Trimming shortened V by 4 bases and J by 1 base, and 14 bases separated the two germline ends. The CDR3 DNA sequence: TGTGCCAGCAGCCTTGCGGGGGGGGCGAACACTGAAGCTTTCTTT. It translates to CASSLAGGANTEAFF. Combining the CDR3 with reference TRBV5-4 and TRBJ1-1 gives the whole variable domain ETGVTQSPTHLIKTRGQQVTLRCSSQSGHNTVSWYQQALGQGPQFIFQYYREEENGRGNFPPRFSGLQFPNYSSELNVNALELDDSALYLCASSLAGGANTEAFFGQGTRLTVV.

This chain connects TRBV4-2 to TRBJ1-4; 7 nucleotides agree with TRBD1. This CDR3 has 18 amino acids. Unmatched junction bases numbered 12, after V lost 4 bases and J lost 1 base. Germline CDR1 and CDR2: LGHNA and YNFKEQ. The CDR3 sequence is CASSRGTANLVTNEKLFF. The CDR3, as DNA: TGTGCCAGCAGCCGCGGGACAGCGAACCTGGTAACTAATGAAAAACTGTTTTTT.

The rearrangement links TRBV7-9 to TRBJ2-3; no clear D gene. The CDR3 length is 12 residues. The ends were cut back, 1 base at V and 4 bases at J, with 3 bases in the middle. Germline CDR1 SEHNR, CDR2 FQNEAQ (reference sequence). The CDR3, as DNA: TGTGCCAGCAGCTTAGTCGCAGATACGCAGTATTTT. Translated, it gives CASSLVADTQYF.

This chain links TRBV7-2 with TRBJ2-3; D possibly uses TRBD1 or TRBD2 (5 bases each). Germline V lookup: CDR1 SGHTA, CDR2 FQGNSA. The CDR3 is 13 residues long. Trimming took 5 bases from V and 4 from J, leaving 10 bases between them. In nucleotides, the CDR3 is TGTGCCAGCAGCCCGGGACGGGCAGATACGCAGTATTTT. Translating it yields CASSPGRADTQYF. The whole variable domain, filled in from reference TRBV7-2 and TRBJ2-3, reads GAGVSQSPSNKVTEKGKDVELRCDPISGHTALYWYRQSLGQGLEFLIYFQGNSAPDKSGLPSDRFSAERTGGSVSTLTIQRTQQEDSAVYLCASSPGRADTQYFGPGTRLTVL.

The chain links TRBV18 to TRBJ1-6, with TRBD1 identical over 8 bases. The V and J ends lost 5 bases and 6 bases, in that order; junction bases with no gene match: 3. The CDR3 consists of 14 residues. Germline V lookup: CDR1 KGHSH, CDR2 LQKENI. Here the CDR3 reads CASSDTGGNSPLHF. The DNA for the CDR3 is TGTGCCAGCTCAGATACAGGGGGTAATTCACCCCTCCACTTT.

The chain recombines TRBV5-6 with TRBJ1-5; maybe TRBD1 (5 bases). The CDR3 extends over 15 amino acids. V dropped 1 base and J dropped 5 bases, with 13 bases sitting between them. Germline lookup yields CDR1 SGHDT and CDR2 YYEEEE. The CDR3 is CASSLQGVRHQPQHF. CDR3 sequence (DNA): TGTGCCAGCAGCTTGCAGGGAGTTAGGCATCAGCCCCAGCATTTT.

The chain recombines TRBV11-2 with TRBJ1-2; D gene uncertain. This CDR3 spans 13 amino acids. Germline V gene data show CDR1 as SGHAT and CDR2 as FQNNGV. The germline V and J ends were trimmed by 0 bases and 4 bases, with 6 bases remaining between them. The CDR3 protein is CASSLDTFYGYTF. In DNA form, the CDR3 reads TGTGCCAGCAGCTTAGACACTTTCTATGGCTACACCTTC.

The rearrangement uses TRBV5-1 and TRBJ1-5; 7 bases match TRBD1. J was trimmed by 2 bases and V by 5 bases; bases with no gene match: 7. Germline V gives CDR1 SGHRS, CDR2 YFSETQ. CDR3 length: 15 amino acids. CDR3 sequence reads: CASSLTGDGNQPQHF. CDR3 bases: TGCGCCAGCAGTCTCACAGGGGATGGCAATCAGCCCCAGCATTTT.

V gene TRBV7-9 combines with J gene TRBJ2-7; D gene uncertain. Germline V gives CDR1 SEHNR, CDR2 FQNEAQ (reference sequence). V was shortened by 3 bases and J by 7 bases, with 10 bases between the two germline ends. CDR3 length: 12 residues. CDR3 sequence reads: CASSFNLREQYF. CDR3 nucleotide sequence: TGTGCCAGCAGCTTCAACTTACGTGAGCAGTACTTC. Based on the CDR3 plus reference TRBV7-9 and TRBJ2-7, the full variable domain is DTGVSQNPRHKITKRGQNVTFRCDPISEHNRLYWYRQTLGQGPEFLTYFQNEAQLEKSRLLSDRFSAERPKGSFSTLEIQRTEQGDSAMYLCASSFNLREQYFGPGTRLTVT.

The rearrangement links TRBV6-5 to TRBJ1-5, with 12 nucleotides matching TRBD1. V shed 5 bases, J shed 5 bases, and the junction held 4 bases outside the gene matches. In germline, CDR1 is MNHEY, CDR2 SVGAGI. The CDR3 has 15 amino acids. CDR3 in DNA: TGTGCCAGCAGTGCCGGGACAGGGGGCGATCAGCCCCAGCATTTT. Its translation: CASSAGTGGDQPQHF.

The chain has TRBV30 and TRBJ2-3; 9 bases align to TRBD1. The CDR3 has 13 amino acids. V shed 3 bases and J 4 bases; nucleotides not matched to a gene: 2. Germline V gene sequence: CDR1 GTSNPN, CDR2 SVGIG (reference sequence). The CDR3 is CAWRDRGPDTQYF. The CDR3 DNA sequence: TGTGCCTGGAGGGACAGGGGCCCAGATACGCAGTATTTT.

This clone occurred once. The gene calls are TRBV27 and TRBJ1-5, with 8 bases lining up with TRBD1. Germline V gene data show CDR1 as MNHEY and CDR2 as SMNVEV (reference sequence). This CDR3 region has 13 residues. V was pared by 0 bases and J by 15 bases, with 7 bases of the junction left unmatched. CDR3 protein: CASSLSRTGLLHF. The CDR3 bases are TGTGCCAGCAGTTTATCCAGGACAGGGTTGCTGCATTTT.

This clone has a single count. This rearrangement joins TRBV18 to TRBJ2-3; perhaps TRBD1 as D (5 bases). The length of the CDR3 is 15 residues. Between the trimmed V and J ends, which lost 5 bases and 3 bases, there was a span of 15 bases. Germline V gives CDR1 KGHSH, CDR2 LQKENI. DNA of the CDR3: TGTGCCAGCTCATTTCAGGGTGTTGGGACAGATACGCAGTATTTT. Translation gives CASSFQGVGTDTQYF.

The rearrangement joins TRBV5-8 to TRBJ1-3, with D possibly TRBD1 on 6 matching bases. The CDR3 consists of 16 residues. Germline V gene sequence: CDR1 SGHTS, CDR2 YDEGEE. V lost 4 bases and J 0 bases, leaving 14 bases between the germline ends. The CDR3 here is CASSQWGTSSGNTIYF. CDR3 sequence (DNA): TGTGCCAGCAGCCAATGGGGGACAAGCTCTGGAAACACCATATATTTT.

This clone showed up just once. The chain links TRBV18 to TRBJ2-2; no clear D gene. The CDR3 contains 15 residues. V dropped 3 bases and J dropped 0 bases, with 8 bases sitting between them. CDR1 is KGHSH and CDR2 is LQKENI in the germline V gene. The CDR3 bases are TGTGCCAGCTCACCTGGTCTCTCGAACACCGGGGAGCTGTTTTTT. Amino acids: CASSPGLSNTGELFF.

This clone was seen a single time. This chain uses TRBV6-5 with TRBJ1-2; no reliable D call. CDR3 length: 14 residues. The V gene's germline CDR1 is MNHEY and CDR2 SVGAGI. With 5 bases removed from V and 8 bases from J, the gap between germline ends came to 18 bases. CDR3 loop: CASSTATGLGGYTF. The CDR3 DNA reads as TGTGCCAGCAGTACCGCGACGGGTTTAGGAGGCTACACCTTC.

The V call is TRBV19, the J call TRBJ2-3; 10 nucleotides agree with TRBD1. From germline, CDR1 is LNHDA and CDR2 SQIVND (reference sequence). V was pared by 4 bases and J by 6 bases, with 10 bases of the junction left unmatched. This CDR3 has 16 residues. The CDR3 loop is CASSRRDRGDPDTQYF. The CDR3, as DNA: TGTGCCAGTAGTAGGAGGGACAGGGGAGATCCGGATACGCAGTATTTT.

The chain joins TRBV5-1 to TRBJ2-2; 8 nucleotides match TRBD1. Trimming at V came to 2 bases and at J to 3 bases, leaving 9 bases not matched to a gene. This CDR3 region has 17 residues. Germline V gene lookup returns CDR1 SGHRS and CDR2 YFSETQ. The DNA of the CDR3 is TGCGCCAGCAGCTTTGGACAGGGAACTTTAGACACCGGGGAGCTGTTTTTT. Translation gives CASSFGQGTLDTGELFF.

This rearrangement joins TRBV2 to TRBJ1-1; no reliable D call. CDR1 and CDR2 (germline): SNHLY, FYNNEI. V dropped 4 bases and J dropped 4 bases, with 7 bases sitting between them. This CDR3 contains 12 residues. CDR3 DNA: TGTGCCAGCAGTGTCCGGGTCACTGAAGCTTTCTTT. Translating gives CASSVRVTEAFF.

V is TRBV29-1 and J is TRBJ2-7, with D hard to call. Trimming took off 6 bases at V and 2 bases at J, with 14 bases between the two ends. Per the germline V gene, CDR1 is SQVTM and CDR2 is ANQGSEA. The CDR3 extends over 13 amino acids. CDR3 sequence (DNA): TGCAGCGTAATAGGACGGTTTACCTACGAGCAGTACTTC. Translated, it gives CSVIGRFTYEQYF.

This clone occurred a few times. The chain recombines TRBV7-2 with TRBJ2-7; the D call may be TRBD1 or TRBD2 (7 bases each). Per germline, CDR1 SGHTA and CDR2 FQGNSA. This CDR3 region has 14 residues. V was trimmed by 5 bases and J by 6 bases, leaving 17 bases between them. CDR3 sequence: CASSQQGRAGEQYF. CDR3 bases: TGTGCCAGCAGCCAACAGGGGAGGGCCGGCGAGCAGTACTTC.

V usage is TRBV2 and J usage is TRBJ2-3, with 11 bases lining up with TRBD2. V trimming: 0 bases; J trimming: 4 bases; junction bases outside the gene matches: 6. Germline V gene data show CDR1 as SNHLY and CDR2 as FYNNEI. This CDR3 comprises 17 residues. CDR3 nucleotide sequence: TGTGCCAGCAGTGAAGCGCTTCAACTAGCGGGAGCAGATACGCAGTATTTT. Amino acid sequence: CASSEALQLAGADTQYF.